This TCR beta chain is from a study of identical twins. General study results and limits: Insertions were fewer in abundant cord blood beta clonotypes, whereas memory repertoires showed none of this pattern.

This clonotype was seen ten or more times. Its antigen is unidentified. The V end was cut by 4 bases, the J end by 7 bases, with 22 bases between. This CDR3 has 16 residues. CDR1 is SEHNR, CDR2 FQNEAQ, per germline (reference sequence). TCRdb re-analysed the 5' RACE reads in MiXCR, keeping a single row per CDR3 protein. The sample contains nearly 200,000 distinct CDR3 sequences, approximately 15% of which appear only once. These data are also associated with another study on T cells expressing NK-cell markers.

The sequence came from a woman aged 18-30 years in good health. The sequenced sample was CD8+ T cells sorted from blood. This rearrangement joins TRBV7-9 to TRBJ1-2; D gene uncertain. The CDR3 DNA is TGTGCCAGCAGCTCCCACGATGGACCCTACGGTGGTGGCTACACCTTC. Protein: CASSSHDGPYGGGYTF. Full variable domain (outside the CDR3, taken from reference TRBV7-9 and TRBJ1-2): DTGVSQNPRHKITKRGQNVTFRCDPISEHNRLYWYRQTLGQGPEFLTYFQNEAQLEKSRLLSDRFSAERPKGSFSTLEIQRTEQGDSAMYLCASSSHDGPYGGGYTFGSGTRLTVV.